Listed below are T cell receptor beta chains from one sample, sequenced in a study of cytomegalovirus exposure and HLA in healthy donors. Libraries were prepared by immunoSEQ multiplex PCR; TCRdb keeps only in-frame clonotypes and omits some of them. The top ten hold roughly 3.2% of the sample, which has approximately 150,000 clones, roughly four fifths seen once. Sample: PBMCs. These receptors all come from a man between 18 and 29 years old in good health and CMV-seropositive. Each CDR3 is given with its conserved first and last residue. The D gene is left open where the match is weak. Size is omitted from some rows. Given values are once, few, many or a class for expanded clones.

TRBD1	TRBJ1-5	once	TRBV11-2	CASSLGQGAGQPQHF	TGTGCCAGCAGCCTAGGACAGGGGGCAGGTCAGCCCCAGCATTTT
NA	TRBJ1-2	NA	TRBV27	CASSFTGWGYTF	TGTGCCAGCAGTTTCACAGGGTGGGGCTACACCTTC
NA	TRBJ1-1	NA	TRBV18	CASSAGLNTEAFF	TGTGCCAGCTCAGCGGGGTTGAACACTGAAGCTTTCTTT
NA	TRBJ2-6	NA	TRBV5-6	CASSLSLADYSGANVLTF	TGTGCCAGCAGCTTGTCCCTAGCCGACTACTCTGGGGCCAACGTCCTGACTTTC
NA	TRBJ1-1	NA	TRBV6-1	CASSELGALDTEAFF	TGTGCCAGCAGTGAACTAGGGGCCTTGGACACTGAAGCTTTCTTT
NA	TRBJ1-1	NA	TRBV9	CASSVVVSEAFF	TGTGCCAGCAGCGTAGTAGTCTCTGAAGCTTTCTTT
NA	TRBJ2-2	few	TRBV4-1	CASSQVGGGVGSGELFF	TGCGCCAGCAGCCAAGTAGGAGGGGGGGTTGGCTCCGGGGAGCTGTTTTTT
TRBD2	TRBJ2-7	NA	TRBV19	CASSVPRTSGSYEQYF	TGTGCCAGTAGTGTTCCTCGGACTAGCGGATCCTACGAGCAGTACTTC
NA	TRBJ2-2	NA	TRBV9	CASSVAYTFGGELFF	TGTGCCAGCAGCGTAGCTTATACGTTCGGCGGGGAGCTGTTTTTT
NA	TRBJ2-7	once	TRBV4-1	CASSQSRGGNYEQYF	TGCGCCAGCAGCCAGAGTAGGGGGGGAAACTACGAGCAGTACTTC
TRBD1	TRBJ2-3	NA	TRBV28	CASSHGTGTDTQYF	TGTGCCAGCAGCCACGGGACAGGCACAGATACGCAGTATTTT
TRBD1	TRBJ2-1	NA	TRBV5-1	CASSGNDRALWNEQFF	TGCGCCAGCAGCGGAAACGACAGGGCCCTCTGGAATGAGCAGTTCTTC
NA	TRBJ2-6	NA	TRBV14	CASSQDRGPSGANVLTF	TGTGCCAGCAGCCAAGACAGGGGCCCATCCGGGGCCAACGTCCTGACTTTC
NA	TRBJ1-3	NA	TRBV4-2	CASSQGRATVTSGNTIYF	TGTGCCAGCAGCCAAGGAAGGGCGACAGTCACGTCTGGAAACACCATATATTTT
NA	TRBJ2-3	once	TRBV5-6	CASSFKQATSTDTQYF	TGTGCCAGCAGCTTTAAACAGGCTACTAGCACAGATACGCAGTATTTT
NA	TRBJ1-2	NA	TRBV5-1	CASSLEGGHGYGYTF	TGCGCCAGCAGCTTGGAAGGGGGACATGGCTATGGCTACACCTTC
NA	TRBJ2-1	NA	TRBV27	CASKAGGANEQFF	TGTGCCAGCAAGGCCGGAGGGGCCAATGAGCAGTTCTTC
NA	TRBJ2-5	NA	TRBV10-1	CASSELAEETQYF	TGCGCCAGCAGTGAGTTGGCAGAAGAGACCCAGTACTTC
TRBD2	TRBJ2-5	once	TRBV4-2	CASSRGLAGEGETQYF	TGTGCCAGCAGCCGCGGACTAGCGGGAGAGGGAGAGACCCAGTACTTC
NA	TRBJ2-1	NA	TRBV29-1	CSVAAGATYNEQFF	TGCAGCGTCGCGGCGGGGGCAACGTACAATGAGCAGTTCTTC
TRBD1	TRBJ1-1	NA	TRBV29-1	CSVEETGQMIEAFF	TGCAGCGTTGAAGAAACGGGACAGATGATCGAAGCTTTCTTT
TRBD2	TRBJ2-7	NA	TRBV6-5	CASSYGLAGIYEQYF	TGTGCCAGCAGTTACGGGCTAGCGGGGATCTACGAGCAGTACTTC
TRBD2	TRBJ2-7	NA	TRBV27	CASSRLAGGWSYEQYF	TGTGCCAGCAGCAGACTAGCGGGAGGGTGGTCCTACGAGCAGTACTTC
TRBD2	TRBJ2-1	NA	TRBV28	CASGRLAGNEQFF	TGTGCCAGCGGTAGACTAGCGGGAAATGAGCAGTTCTTC
NA	TRBJ2-7	NA	TRBV28	CASWSRGPYEQYF	TGTGCCAGCTGGTCTAGAGGGCCCTACGAGCAGTACTTC
NA	TRBJ2-7	NA	TRBV27	CASSLYTGASYEQYF	TGTGCCAGCAGTTTGTATACGGGAGCCTCCTACGAGCAGTACTTC
NA	TRBJ2-7	NA	TRBV6-1	CASSEEESFTYEQYF	TGTGCCAGCAGTGAAGAGGAGAGTTTTACCTACGAGCAGTACTTC